This TCR beta chain is from a study of blood T cell repertoires in COVID-19. The CDR3 has 15 residues. CDR1 is SGHVS and CDR2 is FQNEAQ in the germline V gene. Trimming left V 5 bases short and J 2 bases short, with 13 bases between. Method: immunoSEQ multiplex PCR; TCRdb's copy keeps in-frame clones and lacks some. There are just under 350,000 clones in the sample; about 90% occur only once, and approximately 3.5% lies in the top ten. V and J are TRBV7-8 and TRBJ2-1; TRBD2 might be the D (5 bases). What was sequenced was peripheral blood. The clonotype originates from a woman under 30 who had recovered from COVID-19. The CDR3 DNA reads as TGTGCCAGCAGCCCATTCGCGGGCACCTACAATGAGCAGTTCTTC. It codes for CASSPFAGTYNEQFF.